This is a list of T cell receptor beta chains from one sample in a study of T cell responses to AZD1222 COVID-19 vaccine. Repertoires were generated with immunoSEQ multiplex PCR, while TCRdb's copy carries only in-frame clones and drops some. This table has tens of thousands of clones, roughly 94% appearing once. Sequencing used peripheral blood, obtained on day 0 of AZD1222 vaccination. The source is an adult in good health. Each CDR3 is given with its conserved first and last residue. A D gene is named only where the DNA matches it firmly. The listing skips clone size in some rows; elsewhere it reads once, few, many or a size class.

abundance	len	v_gene	j_gene	d_gene	CDR3nt	CDR3aa
.	14	TRBV5-8	TRBJ1-1	.	TGTGCCAGCAGCTTGCCACAGTTGAACACTGAAGCTTTCTTT	CASSLPQLNTEAFF
.	14	TRBV5-6	TRBJ2-1	TRBD2	TGTGCCAGCAGCCTACTAGCGGGGATTAATGAGCAGTTCTTC	CASSLLAGINEQFF
.	13	TRBV19	TRBJ2-3	.	TGTGCCAGTAGCCGCAGGGTTGGCGATACGCAGTATTTT	CASSRRVGDTQYF
once	14	TRBV28	TRBJ1-6	TRBD1	TGTGCCAGCAGTCTGGGACAGGGGAATTCACCCCTCCACTTT	CASSLGQGNSPLHF
once	12	TRBV7-9	TRBJ1-4	.	TGTGCCAGCAGCTTTGGCAATGAAAAACTGTTTTTT	CASSFGNEKLFF
.	16	TRBV28	TRBJ2-3	TRBD1	TGTGCCAGCAGTTCACCAGGGGGCAGGGGCACAGATACGCAGTATTTT	CASSSPGGRGTDTQYF
.	13	TRBV28	TRBJ2-1	.	TGTGCCAGCAGAGTCGGGTACTCGAATGAGCAGTTCTTC	CASRVGYSNEQFF
.	17	TRBV5-1	TRBJ2-5	.	TGCGCCAGCACCCCTGTGGGCCCGGGACCCACCGGGGAGACCCAGTACTTC	CASTPVGPGPTGETQYF
.	14	TRBV3-1/TRBV3-2	TRBJ2-7	.	TGTGCCAGCAGCCAATCGGGCCAAATCTACGAGCAGTACTTC	CASSQSGQIYEQYF
.	13	TRBV27	TRBJ1-6	.	TGTGCCAGCAGCCAGCGCTATAATTCACCCCTCCACTTT	CASSQRYNSPLHF
.	14	TRBV5-8	TRBJ2-7	.	TGTGCCAGCAGCAGAGCTCGGGACCTCTACGAGCAGTACTTC	CASSRARDLYEQYF
.	15	TRBV5-4	TRBJ2-2	TRBD2	TGTGCCAGCAGCCGACTAGCGGGAGAAACCGGGGAGCTGTTTTTT	CASSRLAGETGELFF
.	15	TRBV9	TRBJ2-7	.	TGTGCCAGCAGCGTAGCACAGGCGGGAAATCAAGAGCAGTACTTC	CASSVAQAGNQEQYF
.	16	TRBV7-9	TRBJ2-1	TRBD2	TGTGCCAGCAGCCCAGTAGCGGGAGGCCGGAACAATGAGCAGTTCTTC	CASSPVAGGRNNEQFF
.	13	TRBV28	TRBJ2-1	.	TGTGCCAGCAGCCGAGGCTCCTACAATGAGCAGTTCTTC	CASSRGSYNEQFF
once	20	TRBV6-6	TRBJ1-6	TRBD1	TGTGCCAGCAGTCCGCAGAGGGACAGCGGCTACAGCTCCTATAATTCACCCCTCCACTTT	CASSPQRDSGYSSYNSPLHF
.	16	TRBV5-1	TRBJ1-3	.	TGCGCCAGCAGCCAAGGACTCACGAGCTCTGGAAACACCATATATTTT	CASSQGLTSSGNTIYF
.	16	TRBV4-2	TRBJ2-7	.	TGTGCCAGCAGCCAAGACCCTAGCGACAGCTCCTACGAGCAGTACTTC	CASSQDPSDSSYEQYF
.	14	TRBV5-5	TRBJ2-7	.	TGTGCCAGCAGCTTTTCTACGGACTCCTCCGAGCAGTACTTC	CASSFSTDSSEQYF
.	14	TRBV18	TRBJ2-2	.	TGTGCCAGCCACCAGGGAATGAACACCGGGGAGCTGTTTTTT	CASHQGMNTGELFF
.	13	TRBV7-2	TRBJ2-1	TRBD2	TGTGCCAGCAGCTTTGAGCGGGAGTTGTGGCAGTTCTTC	CASSFERELWQFF
.	12	TRBV29-1	TRBJ2-7	.	TGCAGCGTTAGGATACAGGGCTACGAGCAGTACTTC	CSVRIQGYEQYF
.	19	TRBV4-3	TRBJ2-1	TRBD2	TGCGCCAGCAGCCAAGCCCTAGCGGGAGGTCTTAACTCCTACAATGAGCAGTTCTTC	CASSQALAGGLNSYNEQFF
.	15	TRBV24-1	TRBJ2-2	.	TGTGCCACCAGTGGCGTCCGAACGAACACCGGGGAGCTGTTTTTT	CATSGVRTNTGELFF
.	16	TRBV5-5	TRBJ2-3	.	TGTGCCAGCAGCAAGCGGAGTGCCACGTCAGGGGATACGCAGTATTTT	CASSKRSATSGDTQYF
.	16	TRBV9	TRBJ2-7	.	TGTGCCAGCAGCGTATCTGGGGGCCCAGGGGCCTACGAGCAGTACTTC	CASSVSGGPGAYEQYF
.	15	TRBV7-3	TRBJ2-3	TRBD2	TGTGCCAGCAGCCAGGAGAGCGGGAGTCAAGATACGCAGTATTTT	CASSQESGSQDTQYF